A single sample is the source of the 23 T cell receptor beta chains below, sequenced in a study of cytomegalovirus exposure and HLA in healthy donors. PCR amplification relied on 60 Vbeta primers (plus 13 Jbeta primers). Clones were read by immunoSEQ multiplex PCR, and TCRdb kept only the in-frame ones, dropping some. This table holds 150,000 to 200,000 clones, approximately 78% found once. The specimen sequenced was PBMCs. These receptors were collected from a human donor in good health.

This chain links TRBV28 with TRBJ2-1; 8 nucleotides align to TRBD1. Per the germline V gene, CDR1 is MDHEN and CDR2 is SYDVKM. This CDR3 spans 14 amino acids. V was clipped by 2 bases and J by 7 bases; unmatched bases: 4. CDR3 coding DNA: TGTGCCAGCAGTTTAGGACAGGGTAGGAATGAGCAGTTCTTC. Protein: CASSLGQGRNEQFF.

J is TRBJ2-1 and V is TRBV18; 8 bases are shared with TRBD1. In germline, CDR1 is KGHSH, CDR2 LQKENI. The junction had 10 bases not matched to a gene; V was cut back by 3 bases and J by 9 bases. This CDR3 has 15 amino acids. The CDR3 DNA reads TGTGCCAGCTCACCGGGACAGGTCAGCGGTGCTGAGCAGTTCTTC. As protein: CASSPGQVSGAEQFF.

CDR3 in amino acids: CASSYGLAGLDEQFF. The CDR3, as DNA: TGTGCCAGCAGCTACGGACTAGCGGGGCTGGATGAGCAGTTCTTC. The chain uses TRBV5-6 and TRBJ2-1; 12 bases agree with TRBD2. V was clipped by 3 bases and J by 8 bases; unmatched bases: 6. The CDR3 contains 15 residues. Per the germline V gene, CDR1 is SGHDT and CDR2 is YYEEEE.

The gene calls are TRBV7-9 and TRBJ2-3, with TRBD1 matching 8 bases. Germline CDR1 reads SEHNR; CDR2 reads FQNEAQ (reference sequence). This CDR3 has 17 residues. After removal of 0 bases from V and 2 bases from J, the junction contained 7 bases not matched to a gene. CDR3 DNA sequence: TGTGCCAGCAGCTTAGCCCCAGGGGGCTTGGCCACAGATACGCAGTATTTT. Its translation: CASSLAPGGLATDTQYF.

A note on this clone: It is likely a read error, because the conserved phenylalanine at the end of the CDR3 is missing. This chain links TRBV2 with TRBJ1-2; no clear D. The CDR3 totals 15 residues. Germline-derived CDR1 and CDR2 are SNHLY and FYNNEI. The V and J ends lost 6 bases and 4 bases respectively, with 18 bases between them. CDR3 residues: CASRWEGRSSYGYTL. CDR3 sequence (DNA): TGTGCCAGCAGATGGGAGGGAAGGAGCAGCTATGGCTACACCCTC.

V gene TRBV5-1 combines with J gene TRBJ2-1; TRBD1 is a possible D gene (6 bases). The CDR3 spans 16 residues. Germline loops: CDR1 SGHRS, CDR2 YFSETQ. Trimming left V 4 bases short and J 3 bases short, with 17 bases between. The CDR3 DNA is TGCGCCAGCAGCATCGAGGCCCAACAGGGCTACAATGAGCAGTTCTTC. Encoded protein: CASSIEAQQGYNEQFF. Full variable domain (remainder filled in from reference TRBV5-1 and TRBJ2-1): KAGVTQTPRYLIKTRGQQVTLSCSPISGHRSVSWYQQTPGQGLQFLFEYFSETQRNKGNFPGRFSGRQFSNSRSEMNVSTLELGDSALYLCASSIEAQQGYNEQFFGPGTRLTVL.

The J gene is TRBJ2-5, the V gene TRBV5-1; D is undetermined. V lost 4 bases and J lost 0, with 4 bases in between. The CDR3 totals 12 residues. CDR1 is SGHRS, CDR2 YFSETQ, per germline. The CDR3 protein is CASSRDQETQYF. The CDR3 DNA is TGCGCCAGCAGCCGCGACCAAGAGACCCAGTACTTC.

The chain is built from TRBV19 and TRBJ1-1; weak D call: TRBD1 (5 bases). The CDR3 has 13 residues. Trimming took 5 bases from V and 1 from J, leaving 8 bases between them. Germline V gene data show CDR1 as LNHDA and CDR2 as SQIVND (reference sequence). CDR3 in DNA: TGTGCCAGTAGTCGCCAGGGGAACACTGAAGCTTTCTTT. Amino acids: CASSRQGNTEAFF.

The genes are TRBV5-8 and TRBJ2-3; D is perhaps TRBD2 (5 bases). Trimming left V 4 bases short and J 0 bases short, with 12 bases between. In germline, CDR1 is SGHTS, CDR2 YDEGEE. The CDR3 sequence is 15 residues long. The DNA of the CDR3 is TGTGCCAGCAGCCCCGGCGGGTATAGCACAGATACGCAGTATTTT. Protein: CASSPGGYSTDTQYF.

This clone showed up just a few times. Here the CDR3 DNA reads TGTGCCAGCAGCTTAGACACCTCCATGCGGGGCTACACCTTC. Its translation is CASSLDTSMRGYTF. The rearrangement uses TRBV11-2 and TRBJ1-2; D unresolved. From germline, CDR1 is SGHAT and CDR2 FQNNGV. The CDR3 runs 14 residues. Trimming took 0 bases from V and 8 from J, leaving 13 bases between them.

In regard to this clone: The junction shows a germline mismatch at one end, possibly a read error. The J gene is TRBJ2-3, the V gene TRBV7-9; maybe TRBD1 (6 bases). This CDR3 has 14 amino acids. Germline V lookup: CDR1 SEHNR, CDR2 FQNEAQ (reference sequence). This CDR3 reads CSSSLLGAGDTQYF. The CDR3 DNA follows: TGTTCCAGCAGCTTATTGGGGGCAGGAGATACGCAGTATTTT.

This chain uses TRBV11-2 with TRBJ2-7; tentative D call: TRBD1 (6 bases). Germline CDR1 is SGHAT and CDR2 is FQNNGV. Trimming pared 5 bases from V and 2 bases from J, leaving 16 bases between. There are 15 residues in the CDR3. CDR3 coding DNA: TGTGCCAGCAGCCCCCAGACAGGTCCCCCCTACGAGCAGTACTTC. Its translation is CASSPQTGPPYEQYF.

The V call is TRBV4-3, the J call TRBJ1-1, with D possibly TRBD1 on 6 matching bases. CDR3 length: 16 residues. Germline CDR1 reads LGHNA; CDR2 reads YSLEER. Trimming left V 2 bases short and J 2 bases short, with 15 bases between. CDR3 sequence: CASSQRTALTNTEAFF. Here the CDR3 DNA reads TGCGCCAGCAGCCAAAGGACAGCCTTGACTAACACTGAAGCTTTCTTT.

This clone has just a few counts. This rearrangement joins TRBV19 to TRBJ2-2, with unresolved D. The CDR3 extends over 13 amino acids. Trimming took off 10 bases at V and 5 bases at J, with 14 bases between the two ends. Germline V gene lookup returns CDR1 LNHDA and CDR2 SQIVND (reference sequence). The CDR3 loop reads CATLKRSTGELFF. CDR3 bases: TGTGCCACACTGAAAAGGAGTACCGGGGAGCTGTTTTTT.

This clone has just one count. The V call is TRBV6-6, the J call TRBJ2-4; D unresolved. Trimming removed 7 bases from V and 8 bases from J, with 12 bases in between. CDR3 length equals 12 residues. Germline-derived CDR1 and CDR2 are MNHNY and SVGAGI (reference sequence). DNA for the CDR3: TGTGCCAGCAACACCCCCCCGTACATTCAGTACTTC. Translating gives CASNTPPYIQYF.

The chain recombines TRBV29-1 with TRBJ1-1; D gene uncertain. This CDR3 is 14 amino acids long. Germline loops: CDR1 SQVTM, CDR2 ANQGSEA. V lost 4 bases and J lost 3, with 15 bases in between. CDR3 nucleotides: TGCAGCGTTGTGAGACATGAACAGTACACTGAAGCTTTCTTT. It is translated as CSVVRHEQYTEAFF. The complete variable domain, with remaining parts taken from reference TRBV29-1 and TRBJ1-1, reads SAVISQKPSRDICQRGTSLTIQCQVDSQVTMMFWYRQQPGQSLTLIATANQGSEATYESGFVIDKFPISRPNLTFSTLTVSNMSPEDSSIYLCSVVRHEQYTEAFFGQGTRLTVV.

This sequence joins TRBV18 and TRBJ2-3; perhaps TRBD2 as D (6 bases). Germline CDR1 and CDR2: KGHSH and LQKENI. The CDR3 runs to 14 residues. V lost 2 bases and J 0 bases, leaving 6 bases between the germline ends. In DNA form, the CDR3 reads TGTGCCAGCTCACCAGGGGGGAGCACAGATACGCAGTATTTT. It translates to CASSPGGSTDTQYF.

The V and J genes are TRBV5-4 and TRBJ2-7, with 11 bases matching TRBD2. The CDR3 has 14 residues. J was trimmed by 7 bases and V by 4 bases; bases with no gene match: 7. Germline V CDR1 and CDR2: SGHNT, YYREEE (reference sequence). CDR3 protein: CASSAGLAEGEQYF. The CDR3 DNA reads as TGTGCCAGCAGCGCGGGACTAGCGGAAGGTGAGCAGTACTTC.

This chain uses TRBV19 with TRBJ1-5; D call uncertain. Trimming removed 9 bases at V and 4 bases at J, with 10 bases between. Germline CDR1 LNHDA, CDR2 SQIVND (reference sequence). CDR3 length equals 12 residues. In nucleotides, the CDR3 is TGTGCCAGCACGGAGCTTAATCAGCCCCAGCATTTT. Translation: CASTELNQPQHF.

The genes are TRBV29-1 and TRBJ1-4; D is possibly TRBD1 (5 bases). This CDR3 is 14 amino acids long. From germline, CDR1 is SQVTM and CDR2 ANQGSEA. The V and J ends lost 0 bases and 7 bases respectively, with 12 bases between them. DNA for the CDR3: TGCAGCGTTGAAGATCCGGGGGGAGGTGAAAAACTGTTTTTT. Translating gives CSVEDPGGGEKLFF.

The CDR3 DNA follows: TGTGCCAGCACCCCAGTGTGGGGACAGGGAGTTAACGAGCAGTACTTC. It codes for CASTPVWGQGVNEQYF. The rearrangement joins TRBV27 to TRBJ2-7; 9 bases match TRBD1. This CDR3 is built from 16 residues. The V gene's germline CDR1 is MNHEY and CDR2 SMNVEV (reference sequence). The junction had 15 bases not matched to a gene; V was cut back by 7 bases and J by 5 bases.

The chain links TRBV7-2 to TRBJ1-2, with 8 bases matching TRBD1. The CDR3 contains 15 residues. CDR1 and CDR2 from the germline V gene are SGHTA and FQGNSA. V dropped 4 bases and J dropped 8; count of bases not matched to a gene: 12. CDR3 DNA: TGTGCCAGCAGCTCCCGGACAGGGACAGCGTGGGGCTACACCTTC. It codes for CASSSRTGTAWGYTF. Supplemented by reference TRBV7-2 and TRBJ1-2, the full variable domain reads GAGVSQSPSNKVTEKGKDVELRCDPISGHTALYWYRQSLGQGLEFLIYFQGNSAPDKSGLPSDRFSAERTGGSVSTLTIQRTQQEDSAVYLCASSSRTGTAWGYTFGSGTRLTVV.

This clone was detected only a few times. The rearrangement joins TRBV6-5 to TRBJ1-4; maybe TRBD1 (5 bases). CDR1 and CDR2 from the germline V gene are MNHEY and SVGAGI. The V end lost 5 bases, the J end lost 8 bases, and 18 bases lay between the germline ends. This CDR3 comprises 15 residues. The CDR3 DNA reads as TGTGCCAGCAGTCCCACCGGGCAGGGTGGAGAAAAACTGTTTTTT. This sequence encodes CASSPTGQGGEKLFF.